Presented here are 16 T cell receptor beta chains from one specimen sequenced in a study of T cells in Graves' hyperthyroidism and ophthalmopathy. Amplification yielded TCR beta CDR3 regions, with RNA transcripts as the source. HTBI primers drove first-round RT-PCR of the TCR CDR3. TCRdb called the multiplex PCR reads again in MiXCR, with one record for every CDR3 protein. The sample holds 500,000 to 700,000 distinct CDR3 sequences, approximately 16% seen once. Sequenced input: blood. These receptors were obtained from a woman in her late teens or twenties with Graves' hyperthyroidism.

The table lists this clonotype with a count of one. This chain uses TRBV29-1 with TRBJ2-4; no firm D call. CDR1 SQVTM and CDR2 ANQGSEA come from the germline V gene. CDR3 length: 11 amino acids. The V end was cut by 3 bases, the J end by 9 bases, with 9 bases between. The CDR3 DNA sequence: TGCAGCGTTGATTGGGGAAGCATTCAGTACTTC. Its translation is CSVDWGSIQYF.

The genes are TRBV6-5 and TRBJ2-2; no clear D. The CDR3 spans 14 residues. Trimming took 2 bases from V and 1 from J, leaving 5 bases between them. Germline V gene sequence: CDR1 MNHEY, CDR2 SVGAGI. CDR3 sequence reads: CASSYTENTGELFF. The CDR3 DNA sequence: TGTGCCAGCAGTTACACGGAGAACACCGGGGAGCTGTTTTTT.

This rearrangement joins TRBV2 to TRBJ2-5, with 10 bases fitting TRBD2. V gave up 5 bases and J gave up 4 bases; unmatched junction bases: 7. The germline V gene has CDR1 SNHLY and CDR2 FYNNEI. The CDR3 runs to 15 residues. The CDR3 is CASSLAGVLTETQYF. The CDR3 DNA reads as TGTGCCAGCAGTCTAGCGGGAGTTCTGACAGAGACCCAGTACTTC.

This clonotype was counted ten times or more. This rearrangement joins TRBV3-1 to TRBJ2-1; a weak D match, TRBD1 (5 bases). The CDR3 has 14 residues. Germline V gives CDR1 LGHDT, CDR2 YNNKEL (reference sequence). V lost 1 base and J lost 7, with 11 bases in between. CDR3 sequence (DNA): TGTGCCAGCAGCCAAGTTGACGCAGGGAATGAGCAGTTCTTC. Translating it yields CASSQVDAGNEQFF.

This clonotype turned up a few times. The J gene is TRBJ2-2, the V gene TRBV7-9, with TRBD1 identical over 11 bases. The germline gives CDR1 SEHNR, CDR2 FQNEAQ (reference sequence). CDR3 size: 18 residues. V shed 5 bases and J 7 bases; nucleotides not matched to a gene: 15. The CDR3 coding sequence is TGTGCCAGCAGCCCGAATGCCGGACAGGGGGCGCTTATCGGGGAGCTGTTTTTT. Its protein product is CASSPNAGQGALIGELFF. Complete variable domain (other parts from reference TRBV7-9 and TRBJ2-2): DTGVSQNPRHKITKRGQNVTFRCDPISEHNRLYWYRQTLGQGPEFLTYFQNEAQLEKSRLLSDRFSAERPKGSFSTLEIQRTEQGDSAMYLCASSPNAGQGALIGELFFGEGSRLTVL.

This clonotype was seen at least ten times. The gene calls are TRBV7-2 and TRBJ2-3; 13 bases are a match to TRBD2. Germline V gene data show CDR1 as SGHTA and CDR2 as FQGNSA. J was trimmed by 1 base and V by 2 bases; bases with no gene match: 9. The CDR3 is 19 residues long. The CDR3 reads CASSLRIGLAGVGTDTQYF. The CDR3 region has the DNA TGTGCCAGCAGCTTAAGGATCGGACTAGCGGGGGTCGGCACAGATACGCAGTATTTT.

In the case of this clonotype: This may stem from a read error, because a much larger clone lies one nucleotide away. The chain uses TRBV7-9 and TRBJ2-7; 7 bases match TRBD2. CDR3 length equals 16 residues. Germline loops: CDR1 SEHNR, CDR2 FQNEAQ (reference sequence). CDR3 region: CASSLRTRGGGYGQYF. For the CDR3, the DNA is TGTGCCAGCAGCTTAAGGACCCGCGGGGGAGGCTACGGGCAGTACTTC.

CDR3 coding DNA: TGCAGCGTCTCCCCCGGGACAGGCTACGAGCAGTACTTC. Its protein is CSVSPGTGYEQYF. This chain links TRBV29-1 with TRBJ2-7; 8 nucleotides align to TRBD1. Trimming removed 6 bases from V and 3 bases from J; junction bases left unmatched: 7. This CDR3 has 13 residues. Germline V gene lookup returns CDR1 SQVTM and CDR2 ANQGSEA.

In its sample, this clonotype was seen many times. CDR3 DNA: TGTGCCAGCAGTGGAGATCAGCGAGGGCACCGGGAGCTGTTTTTT. Translation: CASSGDQRGHRELFF. The V call is TRBV2, the J call TRBJ2-2; tentatively, D is TRBD2 (5 bases). V lost 4 bases and J 9 bases, leaving 18 bases between the germline ends. Germline lookup yields CDR1 SNHLY and CDR2 FYNNEI. The CDR3 sequence is 15 residues long.

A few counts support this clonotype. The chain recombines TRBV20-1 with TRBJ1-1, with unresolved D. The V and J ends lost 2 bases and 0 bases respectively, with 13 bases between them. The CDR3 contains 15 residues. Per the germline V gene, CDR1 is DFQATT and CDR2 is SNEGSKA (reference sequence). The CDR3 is CSARPGERLNTEAFF. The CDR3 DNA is TGCAGTGCTAGACCCGGGGAACGGTTGAACACTGAAGCTTTCTTT.

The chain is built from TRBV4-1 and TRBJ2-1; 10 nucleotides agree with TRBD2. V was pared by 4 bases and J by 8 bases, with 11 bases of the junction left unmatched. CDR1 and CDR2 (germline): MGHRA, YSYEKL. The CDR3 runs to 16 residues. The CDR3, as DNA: TGCGCCAGCAGCCCAGAGGATCTAGCGGGAGACCATGAGCAGTTCTTC. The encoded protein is CASSPEDLAGDHEQFF.

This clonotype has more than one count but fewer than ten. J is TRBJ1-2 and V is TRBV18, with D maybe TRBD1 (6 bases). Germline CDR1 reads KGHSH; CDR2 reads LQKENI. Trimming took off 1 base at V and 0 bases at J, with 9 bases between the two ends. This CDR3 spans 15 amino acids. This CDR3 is CASSPRGQTNYGYTF. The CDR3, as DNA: TGTGCCAGCTCACCACGGGGACAAACTAACTATGGCTACACCTTC.

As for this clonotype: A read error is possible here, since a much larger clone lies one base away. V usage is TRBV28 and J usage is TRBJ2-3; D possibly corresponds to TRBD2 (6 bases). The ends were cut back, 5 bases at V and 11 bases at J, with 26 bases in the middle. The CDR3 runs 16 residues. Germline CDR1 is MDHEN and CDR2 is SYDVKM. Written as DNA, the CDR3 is TGTGCCAGCAGTGACCCTTTTCCAGAGGGAGGTACGTGGCAGTATTTT. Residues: CASSDPFPEGGTWQYF. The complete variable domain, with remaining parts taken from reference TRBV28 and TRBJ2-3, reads DVKVTQSSRYLVKRTGEKVFLECVQDMDHENMFWYRQDPGLGLRLIYFSYDVKMKEKGDIPEGYSVSREKKERFSLILESASTNQTSMYLCASSDPFPEGGTWQYFGPGTRLTVL.

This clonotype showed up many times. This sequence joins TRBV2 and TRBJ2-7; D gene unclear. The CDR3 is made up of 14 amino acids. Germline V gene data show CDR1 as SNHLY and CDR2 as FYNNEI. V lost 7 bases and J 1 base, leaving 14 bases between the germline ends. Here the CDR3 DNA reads TGTGCCAGCACCGAGCAAGTTGTATCCTACGAGCAGTACTTC. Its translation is CASTEQVVSYEQYF.

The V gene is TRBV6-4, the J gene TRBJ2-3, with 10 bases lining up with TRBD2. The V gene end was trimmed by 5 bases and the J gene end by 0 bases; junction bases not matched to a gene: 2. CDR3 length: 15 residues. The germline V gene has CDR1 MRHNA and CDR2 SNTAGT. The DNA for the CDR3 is TGTGCCAGCAGTAGCGGGGGGGCTAGCACAGATACGCAGTATTTT. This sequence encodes CASSSGGASTDTQYF.

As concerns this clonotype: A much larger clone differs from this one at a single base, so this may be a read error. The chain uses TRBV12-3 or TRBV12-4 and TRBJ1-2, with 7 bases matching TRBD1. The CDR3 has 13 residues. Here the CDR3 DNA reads TGTGCCAGCAGGCCGGGACAGCTCTATGACTACACCTTC. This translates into CASRPGQLYDYTF.